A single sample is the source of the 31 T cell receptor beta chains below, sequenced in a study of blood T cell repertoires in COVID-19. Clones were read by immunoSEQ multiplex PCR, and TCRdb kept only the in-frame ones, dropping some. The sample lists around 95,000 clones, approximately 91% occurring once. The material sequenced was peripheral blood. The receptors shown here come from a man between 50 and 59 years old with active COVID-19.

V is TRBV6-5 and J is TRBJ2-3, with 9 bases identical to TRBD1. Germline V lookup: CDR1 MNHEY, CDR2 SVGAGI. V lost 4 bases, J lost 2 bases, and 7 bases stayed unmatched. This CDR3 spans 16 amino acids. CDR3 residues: CASSSLGQGPTDTQYF. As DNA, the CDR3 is TGTGCCAGCAGTTCCCTCGGACAGGGGCCCACAGATACGCAGTATTTT.

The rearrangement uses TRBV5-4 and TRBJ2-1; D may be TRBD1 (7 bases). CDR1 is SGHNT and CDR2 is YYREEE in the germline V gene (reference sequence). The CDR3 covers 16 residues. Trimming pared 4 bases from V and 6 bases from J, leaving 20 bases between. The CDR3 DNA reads TGTGCCAGCAGCCCACAACTTATGCAGGGGGGCAATGAGCAGTTCTTC. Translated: CASSPQLMQGGNEQFF.

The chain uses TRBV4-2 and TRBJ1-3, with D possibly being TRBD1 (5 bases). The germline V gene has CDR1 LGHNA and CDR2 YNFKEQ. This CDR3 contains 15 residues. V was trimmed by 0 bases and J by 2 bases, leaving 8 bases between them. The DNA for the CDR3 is TGTGCCAGCAGCCAAGATCAGGGTCCTGGAAACACCATATATTTT. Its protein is CASSQDQGPGNTIYF.

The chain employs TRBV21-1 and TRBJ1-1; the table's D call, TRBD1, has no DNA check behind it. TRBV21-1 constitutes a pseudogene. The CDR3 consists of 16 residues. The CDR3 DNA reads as TGTGCCAGCAGCAACAACGATAGGGGGCGCTTGGCGGAAGCTTTCTTT. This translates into CASSNNDRGRLAEAFF.

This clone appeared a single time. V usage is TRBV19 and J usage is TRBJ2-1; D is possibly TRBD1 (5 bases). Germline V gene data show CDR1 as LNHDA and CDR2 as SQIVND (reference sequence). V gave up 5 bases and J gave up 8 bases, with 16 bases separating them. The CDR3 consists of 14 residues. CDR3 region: CASSLTRAGDEQFF. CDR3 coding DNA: TGTGCCAGTAGTCTAACCAGGGCTGGTGATGAGCAGTTCTTC.

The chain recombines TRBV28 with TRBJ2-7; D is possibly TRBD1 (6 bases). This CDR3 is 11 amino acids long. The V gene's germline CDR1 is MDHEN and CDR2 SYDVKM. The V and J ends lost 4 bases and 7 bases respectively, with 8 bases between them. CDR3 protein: CASSSTGEQYV. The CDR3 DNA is TGTGCCAGCAGTTCAACAGGGGAGCAGTACGTC.

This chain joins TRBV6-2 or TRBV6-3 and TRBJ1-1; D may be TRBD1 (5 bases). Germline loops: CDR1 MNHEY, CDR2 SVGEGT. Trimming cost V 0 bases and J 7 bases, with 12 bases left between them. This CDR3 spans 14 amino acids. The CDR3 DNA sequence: TGTGCCAGCAGTTACTCGGGGCGGGGGAATGAAGCTTTCTTT. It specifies CASSYSGRGNEAFF.

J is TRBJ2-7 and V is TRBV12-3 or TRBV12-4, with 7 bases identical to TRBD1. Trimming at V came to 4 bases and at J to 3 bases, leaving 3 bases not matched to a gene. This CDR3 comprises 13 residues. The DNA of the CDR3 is TGTGCCAGCAGTTCAGGGACAGTCTACGAGCAGTACTTC. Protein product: CASSSGTVYEQYF.

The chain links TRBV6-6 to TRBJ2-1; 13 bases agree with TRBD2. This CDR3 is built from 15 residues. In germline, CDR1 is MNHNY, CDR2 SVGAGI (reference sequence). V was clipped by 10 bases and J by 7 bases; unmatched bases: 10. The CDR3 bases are TGTGCCACCCGAGCCCGACTAGCGGGAGGTAATGAGCAGTTCTTC. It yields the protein CATRARLAGGNEQFF.

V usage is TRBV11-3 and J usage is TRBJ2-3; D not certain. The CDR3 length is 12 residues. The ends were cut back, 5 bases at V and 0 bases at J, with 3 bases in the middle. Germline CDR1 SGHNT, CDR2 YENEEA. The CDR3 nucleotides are TGTGCCAGCAGCACTAGCACAGATACGCAGTATTTT. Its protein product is CASSTSTDTQYF.

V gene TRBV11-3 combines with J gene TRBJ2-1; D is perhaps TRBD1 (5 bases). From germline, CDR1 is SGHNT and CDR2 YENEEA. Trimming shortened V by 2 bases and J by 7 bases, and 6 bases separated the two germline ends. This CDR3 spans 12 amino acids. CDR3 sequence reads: CASSLQGNEQFF. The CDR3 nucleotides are TGTGCCAGCAGCTTACAGGGAAATGAGCAGTTCTTC.

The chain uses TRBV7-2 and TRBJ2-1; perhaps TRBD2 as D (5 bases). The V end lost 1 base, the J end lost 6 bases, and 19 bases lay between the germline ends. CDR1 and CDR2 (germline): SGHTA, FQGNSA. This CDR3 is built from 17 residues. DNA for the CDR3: TGTGCCAGCAGCTTAGGTGATTGGTGGGAGACGGGCAATGAGCAGTTCTTC. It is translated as CASSLGDWWETGNEQFF. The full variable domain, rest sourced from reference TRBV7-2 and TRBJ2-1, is GAGVSQSPSNKVTEKGKDVELRCDPISGHTALYWYRQSLGQGLEFLIYFQGNSAPDKSGLPSDRFSAERTGGSVSTLTIQRTQQEDSAVYLCASSLGDWWETGNEQFFGPGTRLTVL.

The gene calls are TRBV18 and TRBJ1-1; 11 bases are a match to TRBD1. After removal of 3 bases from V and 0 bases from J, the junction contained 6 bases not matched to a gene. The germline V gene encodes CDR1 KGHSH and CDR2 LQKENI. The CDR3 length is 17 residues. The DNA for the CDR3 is TGTGCCAGCTCACCTTGGGACAGGGGGACATTGAACACTGAAGCTTTCTTT. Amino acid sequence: CASSPWDRGTLNTEAFF.

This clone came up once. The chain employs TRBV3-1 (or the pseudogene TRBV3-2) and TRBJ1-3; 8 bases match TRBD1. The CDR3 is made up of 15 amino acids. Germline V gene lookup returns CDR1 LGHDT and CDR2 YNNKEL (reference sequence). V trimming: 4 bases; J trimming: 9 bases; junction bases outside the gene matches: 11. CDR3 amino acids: CASSLTGGILSTIYF. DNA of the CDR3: TGTGCCAGCAGCCTTACAGGGGGGATTTTAAGCACCATATATTTT.

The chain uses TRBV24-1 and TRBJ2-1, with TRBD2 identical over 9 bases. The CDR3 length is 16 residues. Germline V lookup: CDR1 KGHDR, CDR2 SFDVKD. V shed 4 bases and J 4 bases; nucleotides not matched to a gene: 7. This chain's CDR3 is CATSDPGLAEYNEQFF. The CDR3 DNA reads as TGTGCCACCAGTGACCCGGGACTAGCAGAATACAATGAGCAGTTCTTC.

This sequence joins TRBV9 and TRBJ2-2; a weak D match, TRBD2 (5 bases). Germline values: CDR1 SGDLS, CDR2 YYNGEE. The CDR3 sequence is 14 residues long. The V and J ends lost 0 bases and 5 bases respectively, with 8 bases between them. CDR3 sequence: CASSVEGRTGELFF. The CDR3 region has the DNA TGTGCCAGCAGCGTAGAAGGGAGAACCGGGGAGCTGTTTTTT.

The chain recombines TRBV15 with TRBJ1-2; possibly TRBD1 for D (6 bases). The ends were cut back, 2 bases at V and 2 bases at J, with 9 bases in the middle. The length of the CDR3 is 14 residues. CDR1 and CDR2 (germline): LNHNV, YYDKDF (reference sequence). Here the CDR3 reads CATSRPGANYGYTF. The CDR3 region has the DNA TGTGCCACCAGCAGACCAGGGGCAAACTATGGCTACACCTTC.

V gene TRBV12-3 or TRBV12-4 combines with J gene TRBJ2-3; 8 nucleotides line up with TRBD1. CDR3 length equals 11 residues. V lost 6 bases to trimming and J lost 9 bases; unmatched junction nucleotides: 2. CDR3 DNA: TGTGCCAGCAGCCACAGGGGGACGCAGTATTTT. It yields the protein CASSHRGTQYF.

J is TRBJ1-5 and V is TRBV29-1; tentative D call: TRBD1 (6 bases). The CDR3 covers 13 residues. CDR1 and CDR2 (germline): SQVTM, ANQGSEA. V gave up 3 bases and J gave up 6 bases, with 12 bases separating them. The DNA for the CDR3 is TGCAGCGTTGACACAGGGATGGGTCAGCCCCAGCATTTT. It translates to CSVDTGMGQPQHF.

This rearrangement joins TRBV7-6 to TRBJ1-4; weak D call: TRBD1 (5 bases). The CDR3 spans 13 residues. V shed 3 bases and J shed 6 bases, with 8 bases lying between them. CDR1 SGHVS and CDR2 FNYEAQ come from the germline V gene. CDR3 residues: CASSLQGYEKLFF. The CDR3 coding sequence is TGTGCCAGCAGCTTGCAGGGATATGAAAAACTGTTTTTT.

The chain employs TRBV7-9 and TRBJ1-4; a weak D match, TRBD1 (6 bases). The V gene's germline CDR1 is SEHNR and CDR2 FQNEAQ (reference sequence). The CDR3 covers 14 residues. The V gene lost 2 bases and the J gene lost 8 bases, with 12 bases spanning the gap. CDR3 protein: CASSLIPGDEKLFF. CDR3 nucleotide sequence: TGTGCCAGCAGCTTAATCCCAGGGGACGAAAAACTGTTTTTT.

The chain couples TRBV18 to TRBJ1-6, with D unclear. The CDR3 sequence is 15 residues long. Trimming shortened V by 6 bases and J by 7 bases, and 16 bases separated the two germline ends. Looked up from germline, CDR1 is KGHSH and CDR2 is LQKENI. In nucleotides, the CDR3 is TGTGCCAGCTCCCCGCGGGAGGATCGGAATTCACCCCTCCACTTT. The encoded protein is CASSPREDRNSPLHF.

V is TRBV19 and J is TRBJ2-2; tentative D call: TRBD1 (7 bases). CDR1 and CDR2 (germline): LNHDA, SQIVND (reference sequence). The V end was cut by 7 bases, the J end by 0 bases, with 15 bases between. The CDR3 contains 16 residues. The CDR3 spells CASTLEGAANTGELFF. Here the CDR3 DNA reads TGTGCCAGTACATTGGAGGGGGCGGCGAACACCGGGGAGCTGTTTTTT.

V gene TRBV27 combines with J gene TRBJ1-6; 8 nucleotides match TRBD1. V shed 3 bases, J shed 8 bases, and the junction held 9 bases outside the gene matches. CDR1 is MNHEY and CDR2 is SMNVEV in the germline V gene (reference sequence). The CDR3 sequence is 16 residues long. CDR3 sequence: CASSLSLGQGYSPLHF. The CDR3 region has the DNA TGTGCCAGCAGTTTGAGTCTCGGACAGGGCTATTCACCCCTCCACTTT.

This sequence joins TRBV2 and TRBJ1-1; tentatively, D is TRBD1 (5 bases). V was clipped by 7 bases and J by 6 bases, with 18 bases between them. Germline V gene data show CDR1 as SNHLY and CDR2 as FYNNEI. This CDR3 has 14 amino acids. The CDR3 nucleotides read TGTGCCAGCATCGAAAGGGGAACGTTATCTGAAGCTTTCTTT. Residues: CASIERGTLSEAFF. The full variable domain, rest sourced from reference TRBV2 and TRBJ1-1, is EPEVTQTPSHQVTQMGQEVILRCVPISNHLYFYWYRQILGQKVEFLVSFYNNEISEKSEIFDDQFSVERPDGSNFTLKIRSTKLEDSAMYFCASIERGTLSEAFFGQGTRLTVV.

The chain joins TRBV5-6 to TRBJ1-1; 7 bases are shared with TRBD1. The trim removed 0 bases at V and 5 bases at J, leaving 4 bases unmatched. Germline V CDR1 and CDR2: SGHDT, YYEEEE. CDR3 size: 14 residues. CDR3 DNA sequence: TGTGCCAGCAGCTTGGTTAGGGGGCGGACTGAAGCTTTCTTT. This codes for CASSLVRGRTEAFF. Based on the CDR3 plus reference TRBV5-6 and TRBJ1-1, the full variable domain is DAGVTQSPTHLIKTRGQQVTLRCSPKSGHDTVSWYQQALGQGPQFIFQYYEEEERQRGNFPDRFSGHQFPNYSSELNVNALLLGDSALYLCASSLVRGRTEAFFGQGTRLTVV.

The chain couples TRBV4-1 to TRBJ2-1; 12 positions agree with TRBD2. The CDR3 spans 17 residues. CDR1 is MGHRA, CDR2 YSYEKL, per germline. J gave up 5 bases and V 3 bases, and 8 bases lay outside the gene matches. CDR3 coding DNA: TGCGCCAGCAGCCAGACCCCACTAGCGGGAGGTAACAATGAGCAGTTCTTC. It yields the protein CASSQTPLAGGNNEQFF.

The CDR3 loop is CASSSGGTNEKLFF. The CDR3 nucleotides read TGCGCCAGCAGTAGCGGGGGAACTAATGAAAAACTGTTTTTT. V and J are TRBV5-1 and TRBJ1-4, with D perhaps matching TRBD1 (5 bases). V lost 5 bases and J lost 1, with 9 bases in between. In germline, CDR1 is SGHRS, CDR2 YFSETQ. The CDR3 has 14 residues. Based on the CDR3 plus reference TRBV5-1 and TRBJ1-4, the full variable domain is KAGVTQTPRYLIKTRGQQVTLSCSPISGHRSVSWYQQTPGQGLQFLFEYFSETQRNKGNFPGRFSGRQFSNSRSEMNVSTLELGDSALYLCASSSGGTNEKLFFGSGTQLSVL.

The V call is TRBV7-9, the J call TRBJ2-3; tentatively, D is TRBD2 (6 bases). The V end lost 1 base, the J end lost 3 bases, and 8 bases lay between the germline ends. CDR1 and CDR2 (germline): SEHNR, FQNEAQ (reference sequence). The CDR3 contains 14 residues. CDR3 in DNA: TGTGCCAGCAGCTTAGACGGGAGTACAGATACGCAGTATTTT. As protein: CASSLDGSTDTQYF.

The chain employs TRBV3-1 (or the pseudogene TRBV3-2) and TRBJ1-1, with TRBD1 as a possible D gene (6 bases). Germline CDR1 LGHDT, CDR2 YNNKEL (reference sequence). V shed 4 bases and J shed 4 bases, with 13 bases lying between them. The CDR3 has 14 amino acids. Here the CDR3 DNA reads TGTGCCAGCAGCCGATCAACAGGGACCACTGAAGCTTTCTTT. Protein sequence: CASSRSTGTTEAFF.

The CDR3 DNA is TGTGCCAGCAGTTTTCGGCCCAGACAGGGGAGGGATTCACCCCTCCACTTT. Protein sequence: CASSFRPRQGRDSPLHF. The rearrangement uses TRBV7-9 and TRBJ1-6; 8 bases line up with TRBD1. This CDR3 has 17 amino acids. After removal of 6 bases from V and 8 bases from J, the junction contained 15 bases not matched to a gene. Looked up from germline, CDR1 is SEHNR and CDR2 is FQNEAQ (reference sequence).